This T cell receptor beta chain comes out of a study of OX40 agonist ivuxolimab in advanced cancers. Study-level points and caveats: The study observed clonal expansion of CD4+ and CD8+ blood T cells by week 6 at 0.1 to 3.0 mg/kg. Not determined was the antigen specificity of the expanded peripheral T cells. On average, a greater number of expanded clones characterised CD8+ T cells relative to CD4+.

TCRdb keeps only in-frame clones here, not all; method: immunoSEQ multiplex PCR. This table has tens of thousands of clones, roughly 87% appearing once. As regards this clone: Its antigen is as yet unknown. One end of the junction does not line up with germline, which may come from a read error.

The sequences come from CD4+ or CD8+ T cells sorted from blood, collected in a trial of the OX40 agonist ivuxolimab. The TCR was taken from an adult with an advanced solid tumor such as melanoma, head and neck, liver or kidney cancer.

The CDR3 coding sequence is TGTGCCAGCAGTTTAGTCCGGCGGAGCACAGATACGCAGTATTTT. Residues: CASSLVRRSTDTQYF. The J gene is TRBJ2-3, the V gene TRBV7-2; D ambiguous. The length of the CDR3 is 15 residues. Germline V gene data show CDR1 as SGHTA and CDR2 as FQGNSA.